This T cell receptor (beta chain) was recorded in a study of tumor-infiltrating lymphocytes in primary liver carcinoma. In the study overall: These patients were men and women whose ages were 30 to 69 years.

Reverse transcription of roughly 0.5 ug total RNA with a constant-region primer produced TCR beta cDNA. Sequencing libraries for TCR beta derived from three nested multiplex PCR rounds that used slightly modified ARM-PCR. The first two PCR rounds used TRBV1-TRBV30 primers with a Cbeta primer, roughly 10 cycles each. TCRdb called the multiplex PCR reads again in MiXCR, with one record for every CDR3 protein. The sample records approximately 190,000 distinct CDR3 sequences, around four fifths being singletons. Between 20 and 30 mg of unsorted bulk tissue served as the source from which RNA and DNA were co-extracted. HBV chronically infected the treatment-naive patients. Tumor samples uniformly had over 80% viable tumor cells. Germline V CDR1 and CDR2: SGHAT, FQDESV (reference sequence). This CDR3 is 13 amino acids long. A word on this clonotype: Mismatch with germline at one junction end may stem from a read error.

The chain carries TRBV11-1 and TRBJ1-2; D not resolved. The sequence derives from a man aged 35-49 years with primary liver carcinoma and hepatitis B virus infection. Sequenced: tumor tissue from primary liver carcinoma. CDR3 in amino acids: CASSFVHNYDYTF. CDR3 bases: TGTGCCAGCAGTTTTGTCCATAACTATGACTACACCTTC.